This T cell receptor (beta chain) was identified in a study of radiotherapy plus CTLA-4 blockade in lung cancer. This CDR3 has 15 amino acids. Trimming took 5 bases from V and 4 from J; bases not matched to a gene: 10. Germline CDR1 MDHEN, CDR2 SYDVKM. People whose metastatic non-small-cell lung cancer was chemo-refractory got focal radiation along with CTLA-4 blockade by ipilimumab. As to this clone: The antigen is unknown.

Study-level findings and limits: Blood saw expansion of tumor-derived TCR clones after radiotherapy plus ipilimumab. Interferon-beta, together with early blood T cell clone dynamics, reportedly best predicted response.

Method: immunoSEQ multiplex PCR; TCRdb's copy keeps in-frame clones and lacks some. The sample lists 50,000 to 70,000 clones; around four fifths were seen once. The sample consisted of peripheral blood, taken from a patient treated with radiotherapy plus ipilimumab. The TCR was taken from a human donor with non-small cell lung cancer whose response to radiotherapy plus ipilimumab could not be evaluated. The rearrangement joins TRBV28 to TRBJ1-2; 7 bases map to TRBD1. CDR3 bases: TGTGCCAGCAGTACTCCCCGACAGGGCAGCTATGGCTACACCTTC. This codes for CASSTPRQGSYGYTF.